Shown below are 21 T cell receptor beta chains from a single sample sequenced in a study of blood T cell repertoires in COVID-19. The table came from immunoSEQ multiplex PCR; TCRdb's copy has only in-frame clones and leaves some out. This sample has fewer than 200,000 clones, with about three quarters found just once. Specimen: peripheral blood. The receptor set was obtained from a woman in her 50s with active or convalescent COVID-19.

This clone was seen just once. The V call is TRBV7-2, the J call TRBJ2-5; no definite D call. V was pared by 5 bases and J by 1 base, with 20 bases between. The CDR3 has 17 amino acids. From germline, CDR1 is SGHTA and CDR2 FQGNSA. CDR3 sequence (DNA): TGTGCCAGCAGCCCCGCCCCTGTATTCCAGCGCCAAGAGACCCAGTACTTC. This gives the protein CASSPAPVFQRQETQYF.

V and J are TRBV7-9 and TRBJ1-2, with 8 nucleotides matching TRBD1. CDR3 size: 15 residues. Germline CDR1 is SEHNR and CDR2 is FQNEAQ (reference sequence). Losses at the gene ends were 6 bases for V and 6 bases for J; bases not matched to a gene: 12. CDR3: CASRPTPPGGNGYTF. The CDR3, as DNA: TGTGCCAGCAGACCAACCCCGCCAGGGGGCAATGGCTACACCTTC.

This rearrangement joins TRBV5-6 to TRBJ2-7; no clear D gene. Germline-derived CDR1 and CDR2 are SGHDT and YYEEEE. The CDR3 totals 15 residues. V was clipped by 3 bases and J by 2 bases, with 15 bases between them. The CDR3 nucleotides read TGTGCCAGCAGCTCCAATCCGGGTCGCACCTACGAGCAGTACTTC. Residues: CASSSNPGRTYEQYF.

This chain uses TRBV11-2 with TRBJ2-2, with TRBD2 matching 8 bases. This CDR3 region has 15 residues. Germline V gene data show CDR1 as SGHAT and CDR2 as FQNNGV. V shed 5 bases and J 2 bases; nucleotides not matched to a gene: 4. The DNA for the CDR3 is TGTGCCAGCAGCCGGACTAGCTCCAACACCGGGGAGCTGTTTTTT. This encodes CASSRTSSNTGELFF.

This clone was found once. The chain combines TRBV30 with TRBJ1-6; D perhaps matches TRBD1 (6 bases). Germline-derived CDR1 and CDR2 are GTSNPN and SVGIG (reference sequence). V dropped 0 bases and J dropped 10 bases, with 16 bases sitting between them. This CDR3 spans 15 amino acids. This chain's CDR3 is CAWSVGERGPSPLHF. As DNA, the CDR3 is TGTGCCTGGAGTGTAGGGGAGCGGGGGCCCTCACCCCTCCACTTT. The whole variable domain, remainder taken from reference TRBV30 and TRBJ1-6, is SQTIHQWPATLVQPVGSPLSLECTVEGTSNPNLYWYRQAAGRGLQLLFYSVGIGQISSEVPQNLSASRPQDRQFILSSKKLLLSDSGFYLCAWSVGERGPSPLHFGNGTRLTVT.

The V call is TRBV3-1 (or the pseudogene TRBV3-2), the J call TRBJ1-2; TRBD1 is a possible D gene (6 bases). CDR1 LGHDT and CDR2 YNNKEL come from the germline V gene (reference sequence). The CDR3 totals 12 residues. Trimming removed 4 bases from V and 3 bases from J, with 6 bases in between. The CDR3 nucleotides are TGTGCCAGCAGCCGGACAGACTATGGCTACACCTTC. As protein: CASSRTDYGYTF.

This rearrangement joins TRBV6-5 to TRBJ1-2; TRBD1 matches 7 bases. Germline V gene lookup returns CDR1 MNHEY and CDR2 SVGAGI. After removal of 5 bases from V and 8 bases from J, the junction contained 8 bases not matched to a gene. The CDR3 extends over 13 amino acids. CDR3 amino acids: CASSSHRGSGYTF. In DNA form, the CDR3 reads TGTGCCAGCAGTAGTCACAGGGGATCGGGCTACACCTTC.

The chain is built from TRBV30 and TRBJ1-4; no clear D gene. There are 14 residues in the CDR3. V was trimmed by 5 bases and J by 8 bases, leaving 18 bases between them. Per the germline V gene, CDR1 is GTSNPN and CDR2 is SVGIG (reference sequence). The CDR3 DNA is TGTGCCTGGGGGTTGGTCCTCCGGGGAGAAAAACTGTTTTTT. Translation gives CAWGLVLRGEKLFF.

This chain joins TRBV19 and TRBJ2-1; 10 bases line up with TRBD1. Germline V gene lookup returns CDR1 LNHDA and CDR2 SQIVND (reference sequence). V shed 7 bases, J shed 6 bases, and the junction held 9 bases outside the gene matches. This CDR3 has 15 amino acids. CDR3 in DNA: TGTGCCAGTAACGCGCCGGGACAGGGGTCCAATGAGCAGTTCTTC. This sequence encodes CASNAPGQGSNEQFF.

This clone was recorded only once. This chain's CDR3 is CASSTMGHRGTSTDTQYF. The CDR3 nucleotides read TGTGCCAGCAGTACCATGGGACACCGAGGGACCAGCACAGATACGCAGTATTTT. The chain has TRBV28 and TRBJ2-3, with a possible D match to TRBD1 (6 bases). The CDR3 loop spans 18 amino acids. CDR1 and CDR2 (germline): MDHEN, SYDVKM. V gave up 5 bases and J gave up 0 bases, with 21 bases separating them.

The V and J genes are TRBV30 and TRBJ1-1, with D possibly TRBD1 on 6 matching bases. The germline V gene has CDR1 GTSNPN and CDR2 SVGIG (reference sequence). V lost 2 bases and J 5 bases, leaving 15 bases between the germline ends. The CDR3 runs 14 residues. CDR3 nucleotide sequence: TGTGCCTGGAGTCTTACACAGGGAAGGACTGAAGCTTTCTTT. Amino acids: CAWSLTQGRTEAFF.

CDR3 sequence: CASGLAGFSGELFF. CDR3 nucleotides: TGTGCCAGCGGGTTAGCGGGGTTTTCCGGGGAGCTGTTTTTT. V usage is TRBV9 and J usage is TRBJ2-2, with 8 bases aligning to TRBD2. This CDR3 is 14 amino acids long. Looked up from germline, CDR1 is SGDLS and CDR2 is YYNGEE. Trimming removed 7 bases from V and 6 bases from J; junction bases left unmatched: 8.

The V call is TRBV30, the J call TRBJ1-4, with D perhaps TRBD1 (6 bases). CDR1 and CDR2 from the germline V gene are GTSNPN and SVGIG (reference sequence). This CDR3 comprises 17 residues. V lost 0 bases, J lost 5 bases, and 19 bases lay in between. CDR3 DNA: TGTGCCTGGAGTGTAATCGCTCTCGACAGGAGGAATGAAAAACTGTTTTTT. Its protein is CAWSVIALDRRNEKLFF.

V and J are TRBV6-5 and TRBJ1-2, with TRBD1 identical over 7 bases. The CDR3 sequence is 13 residues long. Looked up from germline, CDR1 is MNHEY and CDR2 is SVGAGI. The V segment lost 2 bases and the J segment 8 bases; nucleotides outside the gene matches: 5. CDR3 residues: CASSYQGDRGYTF. The CDR3 DNA sequence: TGTGCCAGCAGTTACCAGGGGGATCGCGGCTACACCTTC.

This chain links TRBV10-2 with TRBJ2-1; possibly TRBD1 for D (6 bases). This CDR3 is built from 16 residues. The germline V and J ends were trimmed by 6 bases and 1 base, with 16 bases remaining between them. CDR1 and CDR2 (germline): WSHSY, SAAADI. The CDR3 DNA reads as TGCGCCAGCAGGGACAGCCCCAGGGATTCCTACAATGAGCAGTTCTTC. Encoded protein: CASRDSPRDSYNEQFF.

This clone came up once. The rearrangement joins TRBV9 to TRBJ2-1; 7 nucleotides match TRBD1. Germline trimming cut 3 bases from V and 5 bases from J; bases unmatched to any gene: 8. This CDR3 is built from 15 residues. Looked up from germline, CDR1 is SGDLS and CDR2 is YYNGEE. The CDR3 region has the DNA TGTGCCAGCAGCGAGATAGGACAGGAGGACAATGAGCAGTTCTTC. Translated: CASSEIGQEDNEQFF.

This chain uses TRBV30 with TRBJ2-3; 11 nucleotides line up with TRBD2. The CDR3 has 19 amino acids. The germline gives CDR1 GTSNPN, CDR2 SVGIG (reference sequence). Unmatched junction bases numbered 13, after V lost 1 base and J lost 1 base. The CDR3 DNA reads as TGTGCCTGGAGTGCCCCCGTGGCTAGCGGGGGGTCAGGCACAGATACGCAGTATTTT. It yields the protein CAWSAPVASGGSGTDTQYF.

This clone was seen only a few times. The chain carries TRBV4-2 and TRBJ2-1; the D gene is possibly TRBD1 (5 bases). The CDR3 has 13 residues. Germline loops: CDR1 LGHNA, CDR2 YNFKEQ. The germline V and J ends were trimmed by 1 base and 7 bases, with 8 bases remaining between them. CDR3 protein: CASSQAAGNEQFF. The CDR3 DNA reads as TGTGCCAGCAGCCAAGCGGCAGGGAATGAGCAGTTCTTC.

The genes are TRBV7-8 and TRBJ2-1; D is possibly TRBD2 (6 bases). V was cut by 5 bases and J by 4 bases, with 9 bases left in between. This CDR3 spans 13 amino acids. Germline values: CDR1 SGHVS, CDR2 FQNEAQ. CDR3 in DNA: TGTGCCAGCAGCCCGCTAGCGTACAATGAGCAGTTCTTC. Its translation is CASSPLAYNEQFF. Based on the CDR3 plus reference TRBV7-8 and TRBJ2-1, the full variable domain is GAGVSQSPRYKVAKRGQDVALRCDPISGHVSLFWYQQALGQGPEFLTYFQNEAQLDKSGLPSDRFFAERPEGSVSTLKIQRTQQEDSAVYLCASSPLAYNEQFFGPGTRLTVL.

This chain connects TRBV28 to TRBJ1-5; TRBD1 agrees at 8 bases. Germline CDR1 and CDR2: MDHEN and SYDVKM. This CDR3 comprises 17 residues. The junction had 13 bases not matched to a gene; V was cut back by 5 bases and J by 4 bases. The CDR3 region has the DNA TGTGCCAGCAGTCGTCAGACAGGGGTCCGATATAATCAGCCCCAGCATTTT. Amino acid sequence: CASSRQTGVRYNQPQHF.

The chain couples TRBV7-2 to TRBJ2-7, with 9 positions matching TRBD2. V trimming: 2 bases; J trimming: 3 bases; junction bases outside the gene matches: 5. Germline values: CDR1 SGHTA, CDR2 FQGNSA. The CDR3 consists of 15 residues. CDR3 residues: CASSLFSSGNYEQYF. The CDR3, as DNA: TGTGCCAGCAGCTTATTTTCTAGCGGGAACTACGAGCAGTACTTC.